The 7 T cell receptor beta chains below all came from one sample that was sequenced in a study of Graves' ophthalmopathy and Graves' hyperthyroidism (dated by TCRdb to the late 2010s). The data were produced on an Illumina HiSeq 2000. For repertoire sequencing, the TCR beta CDR3 regions were amplified from RNA transcripts. A first-round RT-PCR used HTBI primers with the Qiagen OneStep RT-PCR kit, followed by a second-round multiplex PCR, size selection and purification. TCRdb ran its own pipeline on the public reads, namely fastp trimming at Q25 and MiXCR clone calling, and kept in-frame beta chains. Each entry merges the rows of one CDR3 protein and shows their most common DNA and genes. In all, the sample holds 40,000 to 45,000 distinct CDR3 sequences, and 45% to 60% of those were seen once. Around 18% of the sample goes to the ten largest clones. Sample: peripheral blood. These receptors originate from an adult man with Graves' ophthalmopathy.

This clonotype has just one count. The CDR3 does not end in the conserved phenylalanine or tryptophan, so this is likely a read error. The V and J genes are TRBV5-1 and TRBJ2-7, with D possibly being TRBD1 (6 bases). Germline V gene lookup returns CDR1 SGHRS and CDR2 YFSETQ. The ends were cut back, 0 bases at V and 0 bases at J, with 10 bases in the middle. This CDR3 contains 15 residues. CDR3 bases: TGCGCCAGCAGCTTGGGTGACAGGAGCTCCTACGAGCAGTACTCC. The encoded protein is CASSLGDRSSYEQYS.

CDR3 residues: CASSYDPGAIGSPLHF. Here the CDR3 DNA reads TGTGCCAGCAGTTACGACCCAGGGGCGATTGGTTCACCCCTCCACTTT. The chain combines TRBV6-5 with TRBJ1-6; TRBD1 might be the D (6 bases). Germline CDR1 and CDR2: MNHEY and SVGAGI. The V and J ends lost 2 bases and 9 bases respectively, with 17 bases between them. This CDR3 is 16 amino acids long.

This clonotype was detected many times. The genes are TRBV11-2 and TRBJ2-3; no definite D call. This CDR3 has 15 amino acids. V was trimmed by 3 bases and J by 1 base, leaving 11 bases between them. Germline V lookup: CDR1 SGHAT, CDR2 FQNNGV. The CDR3 sequence: CASSLLPGGTDTQYF. The DNA of the CDR3 is TGTGCCAGCAGCTTGTTGCCAGGCGGCACAGATACGCAGTATTTT.

Details on this clonotype: A read error may be the cause here, since a much bigger clone is one base away. The CDR3 ends on some other residue instead of the conserved phenylalanine or tryptophan, so this is likely a read error. V gene TRBV4-1 combines with J gene TRBJ2-2; 7 bases are shared with TRBD2. The CDR3 totals 17 residues. Germline loops: CDR1 MGHRA, CDR2 YSYEKL. The junction had 10 bases not matched to a gene; V was cut back by 4 bases and J by 2 bases. The CDR3 nucleotides are TGCGCCAGCAGCCGGTCTGCGCAGCGGGGAAACACCGGGGAGCTGTTTCTT. Protein: CASSRSAQRGNTGELFL.

Turning to this clonotype: A junction end diverges from the germline sequence, so it may reflect a read error. The CDR3 region is CASSPMGGLRDIGEALF. CDR3 DNA: TGTGCCAGCAGTCCTATGGGGGGACTGAGGGACATTGGTGAAGCTTTGTTT. The chain employs TRBV2 and TRBJ1-1, with a possible D match to TRBD1 (6 bases). This CDR3 region has 17 residues. In germline, CDR1 is SNHLY, CDR2 FYNNEI.

This clonotype was detected many times. The chain carries TRBV4-2 and TRBJ2-5; either TRBD1 or TRBD2 may supply D (6 bases each). This CDR3 is 15 amino acids long. CDR1 and CDR2 from the germline V gene are LGHNA and YNFKEQ. V dropped 0 bases and J dropped 4 bases, with 12 bases sitting between them. The DNA of the CDR3 is TGTGCCAGCAGCCAAGAGGAAGGGGGGAGAGAGACCCAGTACTTC. This encodes CASSQEEGGRETQYF.

CDR3 nucleotide sequence: TGTGCCAGCAAGGGGACGCAGTCGGCCAGGGTGAGCGAGCAGTACTTC. Encoded protein: CASKGTQSARVSEQYF. The chain uses TRBV6-1 and TRBJ2-7; possibly TRBD1 or TRBD2 for D (5 bases each). CDR3 length equals 16 residues. V was trimmed by 7 bases and J by 6 bases, leaving 25 bases between them. CDR1 and CDR2 (germline): MNHNS, SASEGT.